One sample yielded the 28 T cell receptor beta chains listed below, sequenced in a study of regulatory T cells in long-lasting Graves disease. Time point: newly diagnosed GD, antithyroid drugs for less than 3 months. PBMCs provided the RNA from which the TCR library was made. Relying on iRepertoire HTBI primers and Arm-PCR of CDR3 regions, the team built TCR beta libraries. TCRdb redid the calling of the multiplex PCR reads with MiXCR, one entry per CDR3 protein. The sample contains 560,000 or so distinct CDR3 sequences, approximately 16% of which appear only once. This sample was shared with a second study, whose subject was T cells in Graves' hyperthyroidism and ophthalmopathy.

The sample was peripheral blood mononuclear cells (PBMCs), taken at new diagnosis, from a patient treated with antithyroid drugs. The receptor source for this set is a man between 18 and 29 years old with Graves disease.

The J gene is TRBJ2-3, the V gene TRBV7-9; D gene unclear. The germline V and J ends were trimmed by 5 bases and 0 bases, with 15 bases remaining between them. Germline loops: CDR1 SEHNR, CDR2 FQNEAQ (reference sequence). CDR3 length: 16 residues. CDR3 nucleotide sequence: TGTGCCAGCAGCAGTTCCGAGCCCGGGAGCACAGATACGCAGTATTTT. As protein: CASSSSEPGSTDTQYF.

The table lists this clonotype with a few counts. The junction departs from germline at one end; a sequencing error may be responsible. The genes are TRBV3-1 and TRBJ2-1; 10 bases align to TRBD2. Germline CDR1 is LGHDT and CDR2 is YNNKEL (reference sequence). This CDR3 comprises 22 residues. The CDR3 loop is CASSQERLVVAGGQGTYNEQLF. The CDR3 DNA reads as TGTGCCAGCAGCCAAGAGCGTCTGGTGGTAGCGGGAGGTCAGGGGACCTACAATGAGCAGCTCTTC.

This clonotype was detected many times. The chain uses TRBV27 and TRBJ2-1; D is unresolved. The ends were cut back, 0 bases at V and 7 bases at J, with 4 bases in the middle. Germline-derived CDR1 and CDR2 are MNHEY and SMNVEV (reference sequence). The CDR3 runs to 12 residues. The CDR3 reads CASSLSGNEQFF. CDR3 bases: TGTGCCAGCAGTTTATCCGGGAATGAGCAGTTCTTC.

This clonotype was counted at least ten times. The junction departs from the called germline gene at one end, perhaps through a read error. This rearrangement joins TRBV10-3 to TRBJ2-7, with D possibly TRBD1 on 5 matching bases. Germline lookup yields CDR1 ENHRY and CDR2 SYGVKD. The CDR3 has 13 residues. The chain's CDR3 is CAVSQDKNYEQYF. DNA of the CDR3: TGTGCCGTCAGCCAGGACAAGAACTACGAGCAGTACTTC.

At least ten counts were recorded for this clonotype. The rearrangement links TRBV11-2 to TRBJ2-1, with TRBD2 matching 12 bases. Trimming cost V 4 bases and J 15 bases; bases outside gene matches: 13. Looked up from germline, CDR1 is SGHAT and CDR2 is FQNNGV. This CDR3 is 15 amino acids long. CDR3 region: CASSSQSGLAGGAFF. The CDR3 DNA sequence: TGTGCCAGCAGCTCCCAGTCCGGTCTAGCGGGAGGGGCGTTCTTC.

The V and J genes are TRBV5-6 and TRBJ2-1; perhaps TRBD2 as D (6 bases). The CDR3 is made up of 15 amino acids. Trimming removed 3 bases from V and 0 bases from J, with 10 bases in between. CDR1 is SGHDT, CDR2 YYEEEE, per germline. For the CDR3, the DNA is TGTGCCAGCAGCTCCACTAGCTACTCCTACAATGAGCAGTTCTTC. Translating gives CASSSTSYSYNEQFF. Combining the CDR3 with reference TRBV5-6 and TRBJ2-1 gives the whole variable domain DAGVTQSPTHLIKTRGQQVTLRCSPKSGHDTVSWYQQALGQGPQFIFQYYEEEERQRGNFPDRFSGHQFPNYSSELNVNALLLGDSALYLCASSSTSYSYNEQFFGPGTRLTVL.

This clonotype appeared many times. The chain is built from TRBV18 and TRBJ1-1; D remains unclear. The CDR3 is 15 amino acids. The V gene's germline CDR1 is KGHSH and CDR2 LQKENI. Trimming stripped 3 bases from V and 3 bases from J, with 14 bases between. CDR3 sequence reads: CASSPPGRQHTEAFF. The CDR3 DNA reads TGTGCCAGCTCACCCCCTGGGAGGCAGCACACTGAAGCTTTCTTT.

Only a few counts were recorded for this clonotype. The V and J genes are TRBV5-1 and TRBJ2-2; TRBD1 matches at 7 bases. This CDR3 contains 15 residues. Germline-derived CDR1 and CDR2 are SGHRS and YFSETQ. After removal of 5 bases from V and 5 bases from J, the junction contained 9 bases not matched to a gene. The CDR3, as DNA: TGCGCCAGCAGTTTAGGGGGCACGACGACCGGGGAGCTGTTTTTT. Amino acids: CASSLGGTTTGELFF.

The V call is TRBV9, the J call TRBJ1-4; 9 nucleotides agree with TRBD1. Trimming cost V 0 bases and J 8 bases; bases outside gene matches: 5. This CDR3 spans 15 amino acids. Germline values: CDR1 SGDLS, CDR2 YYNGEE. The CDR3 protein is CASSVGDRDREKLFF. DNA of the CDR3: TGTGCCAGCAGCGTAGGGGACAGGGATCGGGAAAAACTGTTTTTT.

This clonotype was seen repeatedly, ten times or more. V gene TRBV11-1 combines with J gene TRBJ2-7; perhaps TRBD1 as D (5 bases). The CDR3 totals 12 residues. Germline V gene sequence: CDR1 SGHAT, CDR2 FQDESV (reference sequence). V was shortened by 6 bases and J by 7 bases, with 13 bases between the two germline ends. DNA for the CDR3: TGTGCCAGCAGTGATTGGACAAAAGAGCAGTACTTC. Amino acid sequence: CASSDWTKEQYF.

This clonotype showed up many times. The CDR3 bases are TGTGCCAGCAGCCCTAGCTCTGAGCAGTTCTTC. Its protein product is CASSPSSEQFF. The chain couples TRBV7-9 to TRBJ2-1; D perhaps matches TRBD2 (5 bases). V lost 5 bases, J lost 9 bases, and 8 bases lay in between. There are 11 residues in the CDR3. Germline V CDR1 and CDR2: SEHNR, FQNEAQ (reference sequence).

For this clonotype: A read error may produce the germline difference seen at one junction end. This chain joins TRBV12-3 or TRBV12-4 and TRBJ2-5; TRBD2 matches at 11 bases. The CDR3 consists of 20 residues. The CDR3 DNA sequence: TGTGCCGGCAGTTCTTACCTTCCTAGCGGGAGGTCCCAGAGAAGGTATGAGCAGTACTTC. Protein product: CAGSSYLPSGRSQRRYEQYF.

This clonotype appeared many times. The chain has TRBV30 and TRBJ2-3; D is ambiguous. Germline CDR1 and CDR2: GTSNPN and SVGIG (reference sequence). The V end lost 0 bases, the J end lost 2 bases, and 3 bases lay between the germline ends. The CDR3 runs to 12 residues. CDR3 nucleotides: TGTGCCTGGAGTGTATCCACAGATACGCAGTATTTT. As protein: CAWSVSTDTQYF.

This clonotype has just a few counts. The rearrangement joins TRBV6-2 or TRBV6-3 to TRBJ1-4; D uncertain. Trimming removed 5 bases at V and 5 bases at J, with 15 bases between. From germline, CDR1 is MNHEY and CDR2 SVGEGT. This CDR3 has 15 amino acids. CDR3 loop: CASSEKKVGNEKLFF. In DNA form, the CDR3 reads TGTGCCAGCAGTGAAAAGAAGGTCGGGAATGAAAAACTGTTTTTT.

Comments on this clonotype: Possible read error: a much larger clone is one base away. The gene calls are TRBV11-2 and TRBJ2-1; D perhaps matches TRBD1 (6 bases). Germline V gene lookup returns CDR1 SGHAT and CDR2 FQNNGV. Trimming removed 5 bases at V and 10 bases at J, with 18 bases between. There are 14 residues in the CDR3. This chain's CDR3 is CASSMGHRTYEQFF. The CDR3 nucleotides read TGTGCCAGCAGCATGGGACACCGAACCTACGAGCAGTTCTTC.

This clonotype occurred a few times. CDR3 sequence reads: CASTWDREDTEAFF. The CDR3 nucleotides are TGTGCCAGCACATGGGACAGGGAGGACACTGAAGCTTTCTTT. The chain uses TRBV2 and TRBJ1-1, with 9 bases matching TRBD1. The CDR3 extends over 14 amino acids. The V gene end was trimmed by 7 bases and the J gene end by 3 bases; junction bases not matched to a gene: 6. Germline V gene lookup returns CDR1 SNHLY and CDR2 FYNNEI.

The V gene is TRBV19, the J gene TRBJ2-1; 7 bases are shared with TRBD1. The CDR3 totals 17 residues. J gave up 8 bases and V 3 bases, and 16 bases lay outside the gene matches. CDR1 and CDR2 (germline): LNHDA, SQIVND (reference sequence). The CDR3 spells CASSIGLGGPTTHEQFF. The CDR3 region has the DNA TGTGCCAGTAGTATCGGCCTAGGGGGCCCGACTACCCATGAGCAGTTCTTC.

This clonotype was recorded at least ten times. The rearrangement links TRBV2 to TRBJ2-7, with D perhaps matching TRBD1 (5 bases). The V gene lost 0 bases and the J gene lost 3 bases, with 9 bases spanning the gap. The CDR3 totals 14 residues. CDR1 is SNHLY, CDR2 FYNNEI, per germline. CDR3 region: CASSEAGQVYEQYF. DNA of the CDR3: TGTGCCAGCAGTGAAGCGGGGCAGGTCTACGAGCAGTACTTC.

The chain combines TRBV27 with TRBJ1-6; no clear D. V lost 3 bases, J lost 5 bases, and 8 bases lay in between. This CDR3 region has 14 residues. Germline V lookup: CDR1 MNHEY, CDR2 SMNVEV (reference sequence). CDR3 residues: CASSLATDNSPLHF. Here the CDR3 DNA reads TGTGCCAGCAGTTTGGCTACCGATAATTCACCCCTCCACTTT.

This clonotype was observed a few times. This chain connects TRBV5-1 to TRBJ2-3, with D possibly called TRBD1 or TRBD2 (5 bases each). The germline V gene has CDR1 SGHRS and CDR2 YFSETQ. The CDR3 is 15 amino acids. V lost 5 bases, J lost 2 bases, and 15 bases lay in between. CDR3 residues: CASRRDGINTDTQYF. DNA for the CDR3: TGCGCCAGCAGACGGGACGGAATCAACACAGATACGCAGTATTTT.

The chain links TRBV30 to TRBJ1-2, with 7 positions matching TRBD1. The V gene's germline CDR1 is GTSNPN and CDR2 SVGIG (reference sequence). The CDR3 runs 14 residues. The V gene end was trimmed by 5 bases and the J gene end by 3 bases; junction bases not matched to a gene: 9. CDR3 region: CAWATGNKDYGYTF. In DNA, the CDR3 is TGTGCCTGGGCGACAGGGAATAAGGACTATGGCTACACCTTC.

The chain uses TRBV10-3 and TRBJ2-2; D might be TRBD1 (5 bases). The V end lost 11 bases, the J end lost 2 bases, and 12 bases lay between the germline ends. Looked up from germline, CDR1 is ENHRY and CDR2 is SYGVKD. This CDR3 is built from 13 residues. In nucleotides, the CDR3 is TGTGCCGCCGCAGGACAAAACACCGGGGAGCTGTTTTTT. Translating it yields CAAAGQNTGELFF.

This clonotype was detected a few times. This chain's CDR3 is CASSVTGTSGTEQFF. DNA for the CDR3: TGCGCCAGCAGCGTGACCGGGACTAGCGGGACTGAGCAGTTCTTC. The gene calls are TRBV5-1 and TRBJ2-1; 13 bases are shared with TRBD2. CDR1 is SGHRS, CDR2 YFSETQ, per germline. CDR3 size: 15 residues. V was pared by 4 bases and J by 9 bases, with 7 bases of the junction left unmatched.

The J gene is TRBJ2-3, the V gene TRBV12-3 or TRBV12-4, with 10 bases aligning to TRBD1. The V gene end was trimmed by 6 bases and the J gene end by 2 bases; junction bases not matched to a gene: 5. There are 15 residues in the CDR3. CDR3 in DNA: TGTGCCAGCAGACCCGGGACAGGGGACACAGATACGCAGTATTTT. It is translated as CASRPGTGDTDTQYF.

This clonotype came up a few times. The chain has TRBV27 and TRBJ2-2; perhaps D is TRBD1 or TRBD2 (6 bases each). The CDR3 has 14 residues. CDR1 MNHEY and CDR2 SMNVEV come from the germline V gene (reference sequence). Trimming removed 4 bases at V and 4 bases at J, with 10 bases between. The CDR3 spells CASSWGAGTGELFF. CDR3 coding DNA: TGTGCCAGCAGTTGGGGGGCCGGCACCGGGGAGCTGTTTTTT.

The CDR3: CAISGDRDNTGELFF. CDR3 sequence (DNA): TGTGCCATCAGTGGGGACAGAGATAACACCGGGGAGCTGTTTTTT. V is TRBV10-3 and J is TRBJ2-2; 7 positions agree with TRBD1. V gave up 4 bases and J gave up 2 bases; unmatched junction bases: 4. Germline lookup yields CDR1 ENHRY and CDR2 SYGVKD. The CDR3 has 15 residues.

This clonotype was observed at least ten times. The rearrangement joins TRBV2 to TRBJ2-7; D is possibly TRBD1 or TRBD2 (5 bases each). Germline V lookup: CDR1 SNHLY, CDR2 FYNNEI. The CDR3 is 14 amino acids. Trimming removed 7 bases at V and 0 bases at J, with 13 bases between. The CDR3 bases are TGTGCCAGCACCTCGGGGCAGGCCTCCTACGAGCAGTACTTC. Protein: CASTSGQASYEQYF.

This clonotype has ten or more counts. This sequence joins TRBV12-3 or TRBV12-4 and TRBJ1-2; D is perhaps TRBD1 (6 bases). Trimming took off 8 bases at V and 8 bases at J, with 18 bases between the two ends. CDR3 length: 13 residues. CDR3 sequence: CASVWQTQGGYTF. The CDR3 DNA sequence: TGTGCCAGCGTGTGGCAGACCCAGGGGGGCTACACCTTC.